This TCR beta chain is drawn from a study of cytomegalovirus exposure and HLA in healthy donors. The CDR3 has 15 amino acids. Trimming removed 4 bases from V and 1 base from J, with 10 bases in between. Germline lookup yields CDR1 MGHRA and CDR2 YSYEKL. Study results and caveats: The sole available immune exposure information was CMV serostatus.

13 Jbeta primers and 60 Vbeta primers were used for the PCR. Under the authors' procedure: There were about 80 million unique TCR beta chains by a later count, and about 11 million of them were shared. Sequencing was performed with immunoSEQ multiplex PCR; in TCRdb, only in-frame clones are kept and a portion is missing. The D gene and trimming were derived from the DNA, and the V and J assignments and clone size from that table. Here the sample spans 150,000 to 200,000 clones, around 68% being singletons. Of note for this clone: The antigen is undetermined.

The receptor was isolated from a man aged 50 to 60 in good health and CMV-seronegative. Source material: PBMCs. The gene calls are TRBV4-1 and TRBJ2-2; possibly TRBD1 for D (6 bases). The CDR3 nucleotides read TGCGCCAGCAGCCTACAGGGATGGAACACCGGGGAGCTGTTTTTT. Its translation is CASSLQGWNTGELFF.